These 9 T cell receptor beta chains originate from one sample sequenced in a study of blood T cell repertoires in COVID-19. Produced via immunoSEQ multiplex PCR; TCRdb's table is partial and in-frame only. The sample has about 400,000 clones, roughly 88% seen once; the top ten hold around 2%. The specimen was PBMCs or T cells enriched from blood (not recorded which). The receptors were sampled from a middle-aged woman with acute COVID-19.

The count of this clone is one. The gene calls are TRBV5-1 and TRBJ2-1; 16 bases are a match to TRBD2. Germline assignment: CDR1 SGHRS and CDR2 YFSETQ. The CDR3 is 17 amino acids. V lost 4 bases and J lost 5; bases outside the gene matches: 6. This chain's CDR3 is CASSAGLAGGLNNEQFF. The CDR3 region has the DNA TGCGCCAGCAGCGCGGGACTAGCGGGGGGGCTGAACAATGAGCAGTTCTTC.

This clone has more than one count but fewer than ten. The V call is TRBV29-1, the J call TRBJ1-1; TRBD1 is a possible D gene (5 bases). The length of the CDR3 is 13 residues. V dropped 2 bases and J dropped 1 base, with 8 bases sitting between them. Germline CDR1 and CDR2: SQVTM and ANQGSEA. In nucleotides, the CDR3 is TGCAGCGTTGAATGGGGGGGGAACACTGAAGCTTTCTTT. It specifies CSVEWGGNTEAFF.

The chain carries TRBV6-5 and TRBJ1-1; D uncertain. The length of the CDR3 is 12 residues. Germline CDR1 and CDR2: MNHEY and SVGAGI. V lost 5 bases and J 2 bases, leaving 6 bases between the germline ends. CDR3 nucleotides: TGTGCCAGCAGTATGCGAAACACTGAAGCTTTCTTT. Translation: CASSMRNTEAFF.

V usage is TRBV5-4 and J usage is TRBJ1-1; D remains unclear. V lost 0 bases, J lost 0 bases, and 9 bases lay in between. CDR1 and CDR2 (germline): SGHNT, YYREEE (reference sequence). The CDR3 consists of 15 residues. CDR3 sequence (DNA): TGTGCCAGCAGCTTGGTGTCCCCCATGAACACTGAAGCTTTCTTT. Amino acid sequence: CASSLVSPMNTEAFF.

The chain carries TRBV9 and TRBJ1-1; perhaps TRBD1 as D (6 bases). The V gene's germline CDR1 is SGDLS and CDR2 YYNGEE. This CDR3 comprises 14 residues. The V end lost 4 bases, the J end lost 8 bases, and 18 bases lay between the germline ends. CDR3: CASSTQTGSGEAFF. CDR3 in DNA: TGTGCCAGCAGCACCCAGACAGGTTCGGGGGAAGCTTTCTTT.

The chain has TRBV9 and TRBJ1-6; no reliable D call. V lost 3 bases and J lost 11, with 18 bases in between. Germline loops: CDR1 SGDLS, CDR2 YYNGEE. The CDR3 contains 15 residues. The DNA for the CDR3 is TGTGCCAGCAGCGACAACTCACAAGCAGGTCCACCCCTCCACTTT. It codes for CASSDNSQAGPPLHF.

This chain links TRBV6-4 with TRBJ2-1, with D uncertain. Trimming removed 3 bases at V and 3 bases at J, with 9 bases between. This CDR3 contains 14 residues. CDR1 is MRHNA, CDR2 SNTAGT, per germline. The CDR3 nucleotides are TGTGCCAGCAGTGAGAGATTTGGCTACAATGAGCAGTTCTTC. Encoded protein: CASSERFGYNEQFF.

This chain connects TRBV5-1 to TRBJ2-2; TRBD1 aligns across 8 bases. Germline CDR1 SGHRS, CDR2 YFSETQ. The V gene end was trimmed by 4 bases and the J gene end by 3 bases; junction bases not matched to a gene: 5. The length of the CDR3 is 15 residues. The CDR3 here is CASSRPTGDTGELFF. CDR3 coding DNA: TGCGCCAGCAGCCGCCCGACAGGGGACACCGGGGAGCTGTTTTTT.

The rearrangement uses TRBV18 and TRBJ2-5; 13 nucleotides agree with TRBD2. Germline V lookup: CDR1 KGHSH, CDR2 LQKENI. The CDR3 is 15 amino acids. V was pared by 5 bases and J by 5 bases, with 5 bases of the junction left unmatched. The CDR3 sequence is CASSTGLAGVETQYF. In DNA form, the CDR3 reads TGTGCCAGCTCAACCGGACTAGCGGGGGTCGAGACCCAGTACTTC.